This TCR beta chain emerged from a study of vaccination effects on CD4 cells after COVID-19. General observations from the study: Convalescent patients were scarce in the study, and it lacked early post-infection timepoints. In vaccinees who were healthy, merely 1 out of 255 vaccine-induced clones cross-reacted with common cold coronaviruses.

Trimming took off 1 base at V and 2 bases at J, with 9 bases between the two ends. From germline, CDR1 is LGHDT and CDR2 YNNKEL (reference sequence). This CDR3 is built from 15 residues. This clone has only one observation. What it recognizes is unknown. Here immunoSEQ multiplex PCR was the method, and the copy in TCRdb shows in-frame clones only, minus some. The sample holds 25,000 to 35,000 clones; over 55% are singletons and the top ten take approximately 8.9%. Sequencing was preceded by expansion of antigen-specific CD4+ T cells with viral peptide pools in the ViraFEST assay. The culture ran for roughly ten days, and then CD4+ T cells were isolated. Vaccine administered to participants consisted of two doses of either BNT162b2 or mRNA-1273. Vaccinees lacked prior SARS-CoV-2 infection and tested negative for nucleocapsid antibodies. Cultures got half-medium changes with IL-2 on days 3 and 7.

J is TRBJ1-3 and V is TRBV3-1 (or the pseudogene TRBV3-2), with TRBD1 as a possible D gene (5 bases). This receptor was identified in a human donor who received a COVID-19 vaccine. The source was CD4+ T cells from PBMCs cultured with SARS-CoV-2 spike peptides, collected after COVID-19 vaccination. DNA for the CDR3: TGTGCCAGCAGCCAAGCCGCGACAGCTGGAAACACCATATATTTT. This sequence encodes CASSQAATAGNTIYF.